The 14 T cell receptor beta chains reported below all come from one sample, sequenced in a study of cytomegalovirus exposure and HLA in healthy donors. It was with 60 Vbeta and 13 Jbeta primers that the PCR ran. The assay was immunoSEQ multiplex PCR, and TCRdb's table has in-frame clones only and misses some. Of 150,000 to 200,000 clones in the sample, around 85% were seen once. Sequencing input: PBMCs. The receptor set was obtained from a man in his late teens or twenties in good health and CMV-seronegative.

The chain joins TRBV4-3 to TRBJ2-5; 10 bases map to TRBD2. The CDR3 covers 14 residues. The J segment lost 5 bases and the V segment lost 4 bases, leaving 4 bases of the junction unmatched. Germline V gene lookup returns CDR1 LGHNA and CDR2 YSLEER. Here the CDR3 DNA reads TGCGCCAGCAGCCCTGGACTAGCGGTGGAGACCCAGTACTTC. Its translation is CASSPGLAVETQYF.

This chain connects TRBV11-2 to TRBJ2-3; a weak D match, TRBD2 (5 bases). The CDR3 length is 18 residues. CDR1 is SGHAT, CDR2 FQNNGV, per germline. Between the trimmed V and J ends, which lost 1 base and 0 bases, there was a span of 17 bases. CDR3 amino acids: CASSLGAAGSGSTDTQYF. CDR3 DNA sequence: TGTGCCAGCAGCTTAGGAGCGGCTGGGAGCGGTAGCACAGATACGCAGTATTTT.

The chain couples TRBV19 to TRBJ1-5; D might be TRBD1 (5 bases). This CDR3 comprises 16 residues. V gave up 0 bases and J gave up 3 bases, with 12 bases separating them. Germline CDR1 is LNHDA and CDR2 is SQIVND (reference sequence). This CDR3 is CASSIDQARANQPQHF. DNA of the CDR3: TGTGCCAGTAGTATAGACCAGGCCAGGGCCAATCAGCCCCAGCATTTT.

This chain uses TRBV28 with TRBJ2-3, with 12 bases aligning to TRBD2. This CDR3 is built from 16 residues. The ends lost 6 bases at V and 3 bases at J; junction bases unmatched: 7. Germline V gives CDR1 MDHEN, CDR2 SYDVKM. CDR3 protein: CASSSMTSGRTDTQYF. CDR3 DNA sequence: TGTGCCAGCAGCTCGATGACTAGCGGGAGAACAGATACGCAGTATTTT.

J is TRBJ2-7 and V is TRBV28; 10 bases fit TRBD1. Germline V CDR1 and CDR2: MDHEN, SYDVKM. V lost 3 bases and J lost 4; bases outside the gene matches: 9. This CDR3 contains 16 residues. The CDR3 loop is CASSFSGQGKKYEQYF. The CDR3 DNA is TGTGCCAGCAGTTTCTCGGGACAGGGGAAAAAGTACGAGCAGTACTTC.

The gene calls are TRBV7-3 and TRBJ2-1; D is perhaps TRBD2 (6 bases). Trimming left V 1 base short and J 9 bases short, with 7 bases between. Germline V gene data show CDR1 as SGHTA and CDR2 as FQGTGA. The CDR3 is 12 amino acids. CDR3 loop: CASSLRAGEQFF. The DNA of the CDR3 is TGTGCCAGCAGCTTAAGAGCGGGTGAGCAGTTCTTC.

The chain links TRBV7-8 to TRBJ1-1; 7 bases match TRBD1. The germline V gene encodes CDR1 SGHVS and CDR2 FQNEAQ. The CDR3 covers 14 residues. The junction had 4 bases not matched to a gene; V was cut back by 5 bases and J by 1 base. CDR3 region: CASSLGTANTEAFF. CDR3 in DNA: TGTGCCAGCAGCCTCGGGACAGCGAACACTGAAGCTTTCTTT.

The chain recombines TRBV2 with TRBJ2-7; TRBD2 might be the D (6 bases). In germline, CDR1 is SNHLY, CDR2 FYNNEI. Trimming removed 6 bases from V and 4 bases from J, with 16 bases in between. The CDR3 has 14 residues. The DNA for the CDR3 is TGTGCCAGCAGGGACCCCGGGACTGGATACGAGCAGTACTTC. Its protein product is CASRDPGTGYEQYF.

The chain uses TRBV4-2 and TRBJ2-7, with 7 bases that match TRBD2. Trimming cost V 4 bases and J 1 base; bases outside gene matches: 13. Germline CDR1 reads LGHNA; CDR2 reads YNFKEQ. The CDR3 extends over 17 amino acids. CDR3 loop: CASSPRLRDYPSYEQYF. CDR3 sequence (DNA): TGTGCCAGCAGCCCACGCCTCCGGGACTACCCATCCTACGAGCAGTACTTC.

The chain recombines TRBV30 with TRBJ1-1; D is unresolved. Trimming removed 7 bases from V and 5 bases from J, with 11 bases in between. The CDR3 length is 11 residues. Germline V gives CDR1 GTSNPN, CDR2 SVGIG (reference sequence). The CDR3 loop is CASAAMTEAFF. In DNA, the CDR3 is TGTGCCTCCGCGGCAATGACTGAAGCTTTCTTT.

The chain links TRBV5-4 to TRBJ2-1; possibly TRBD2 for D (5 bases). Trimming pared 6 bases from V and 7 bases from J, leaving 11 bases between. This CDR3 has 12 amino acids. CDR1 is SGHNT and CDR2 is YYREEE in the germline V gene (reference sequence). This chain's CDR3 is CASTKRKNEQFF. The CDR3 bases are TGTGCCAGCACGAAGCGGAAGAATGAGCAGTTCTTC.

The chain recombines TRBV4-3 with TRBJ1-2; 8 nucleotides agree with TRBD1. Germline loops: CDR1 LGHNA, CDR2 YSLEER. J gave up 8 bases and V 0 bases, and 20 bases lay outside the gene matches. The CDR3 sequence is 19 residues long. The CDR3 loop reads CASSQDRGPDRGGYGGYTF. The CDR3 DNA reads TGCGCCAGCAGCCAAGATAGAGGGCCCGACAGGGGAGGGTATGGGGGCTACACCTTC.

CDR3 protein: CASSPRTSGTSDTQYF. The CDR3 nucleotides read TGTGCCAGCAGTCCTCGGACTAGCGGGACCTCAGATACGCAGTATTTT. V and J are TRBV27 and TRBJ2-3, with 12 bases fitting TRBD2. V gave up 5 bases and J gave up 4 bases; unmatched junction bases: 7. This CDR3 contains 16 residues. Germline V gene sequence: CDR1 MNHEY, CDR2 SMNVEV (reference sequence).

The rearrangement joins TRBV9 to TRBJ2-5, with 13 bases matching TRBD2. The V gene end was trimmed by 0 bases and the J gene end by 0 bases; junction bases not matched to a gene: 5. Germline CDR1 and CDR2: SGDLS and YYNGEE. The CDR3 length is 18 residues. The CDR3: CASSVVATSGGYQETQYF. CDR3 bases: TGTGCCAGCAGCGTAGTGGCGACTAGCGGGGGGTACCAAGAGACCCAGTACTTC.